This record concerns one T cell receptor (beta chain) sequence. Its specificity is not known. From RNA transcripts, TCR beta CDR3 regions were amplified. In the first-round RT-PCR of the TCR CDR3, the HTBI primer set was used. TCRdb itself ran the multiplex PCR reads through MiXCR, one entry per CDR3 protein. The table records more than 600,000 distinct CDR3 sequences, about a sixth of them present only once. Stable Graves' hyperthyroidism denoted no ophthalmopathy progression over 18 months. The diagnostic basis comprised clinical symptoms, serum thyroxine and TRAb, thyroid ultrasound and orbital computed tomography. The source of the sample is a study of T cells in Graves' hyperthyroidism and ophthalmopathy. Study context: Pretreatment peripheral blood was obtained at initial diagnosis.

CDR1 and CDR2 from the germline V gene are SGDLS and YYNGEE. V lost 3 bases and J lost 5; bases outside the gene matches: 9. This CDR3 has 15 amino acids. Study-level results: The blood repertoire included most of the expanded thyroid clonotypes above 0.001.

The clonotype originates from a young man with Graves' hyperthyroidism. The source material was blood. This chain uses TRBV9 with TRBJ2-7, with 9 bases matching TRBD2. Written as DNA, the CDR3 is TGTGCCAGCAGCGGGCGGAGCGGGAGGTTAAACGAGCAGTACTTC. Its protein product is CASSGRSGRLNEQYF.